Listed below are T cell receptor beta chains from one sample, sequenced in a study of tumor-infiltrating lymphocytes in primary liver carcinoma. TCRdb re-called the multiplex PCR reads with MiXCR, one entry per CDR3 protein. The table has hundreds of thousands of distinct CDR3 sequences, roughly 60% seen once. The specimen sequenced was peripheral blood. The receptors here all came from a man aged 35 to 55 with primary liver carcinoma and hepatitis B virus infection. Both conserved end residues are part of each CDR3. D genes are given only for firm matches. Expanded clones are given a class, and other clones once, few, many or no size at all.

clone size	D gene	J gene	V gene	CDR3 DNA	CDR3 protein
-	-	TRBJ1-5	TRBV12-3/TRBV12-4	TGTCCCAGCAGTGGGATAGGGGGACAGCCCCAGCATTTT	CPSSGIGGQPQHF
-	-	TRBJ2-6	TRBV19	TGTGCCAGTACGAATGGAGGGACTGGGGCCAACGTCCTGACTTTC	CASTNGGTGANVLTF
-	TRBD2	TRBJ2-3	TRBV28	TGTGACAGCAGTTCCTCGACTAGCGGGATTTCAGATACGCAGTATTTT	CDSSSSTSGISDTQYF
many	-	TRBJ2-2	TRBV29-1	TGCAGCGTTGATTTAGGGGGGAACACCGGGGAGCTGTTTTTT	CSVDLGGNTGELFF
-	-	TRBJ2-7	TRBV7-9	TGTGCCAGCAGCGCCAGCTCCTACGATCAGTACTTC	CASSASSYDQYF
few	-	TRBJ2-7	TRBV5-4	TGTGCCAGCAGCTTGCGAACCTTGGGGGGCGAGCAGTACTTC	CASSLRTLGGEQYF
many	TRBD2	TRBJ2-7	TRBV11-2	TGTGCCAGCAGCCCACGTGTTAGCGGGAGACCCGACGAGCAGTACTTC	CASSPRVSGRPDEQYF
once	-	TRBJ1-3	TRBV12-3/TRBV12-4	TGTGCCAGCAGGGAGGGACGGGGAGACTCTGGAAACACCATATATTTT	CASREGRGDSGNTIYF
-	-	TRBJ2-1	TRBV6-1	TGTGCCAGGAAGGTGGGGATGACGGGAAACGTCTGGCGCGATGAGCAGTTCTTC	CARKVGMTGNVWRDEQFF
-	TRBD2	TRBJ2-7	TRBV29-1	TGCAGCGTGCAAGAGGGTAGCGGGATGTACGAGCAGTACTTC	CSVQEGSGMYEQYF
-	TRBD2	TRBJ2-7	TRBV29-1	TGCAACGTTGCTCACAGCCCTCCGGGGGGGTGGGGGTATGAGCAGTACTTC	CNVAHSPPGGWGYEQYF
many	-	TRBJ1-5	TRBV6-2/TRBV6-3	TGTGCCAGCAGTCGAGTGGATCCGCCCCAGCATTTT	CASSRVDPPQHF
-	-	TRBJ2-1	TRBV5-1	TGCGGCAGCAGAAGTACGTTCTTC	CGSRSTFF
-	TRBD1	TRBJ2-2	TRBV4-2	TGTGCCAGCAGCCCTTTAGTTGGACAGGGGAACACAGGGGAGCTGTTTTTT	CASSPLVGQGNTGELFF
-	TRBD1	TRBJ2-2	TRBV4-1	TGCGCCAGCAGCCCTTTGGGGGCAGGGGGCGCGACCGGGGAGCTGTTTTTT	CASSPLGAGGATGELFF
-	-	TRBJ1-4	TRBV5-1	TGCGCCATCAGCTTGGTCCCGGACAGAGATGAAAAACTGTTTTTT	CAISLVPDRDEKLFF
many	-	TRBJ2-7	TRBV12-3/TRBV12-4	TGTGCCAGCAGGGAAACAGGGTTCTACGAGCAGTACTTC	CASRETGFYEQYF
-	TRBD1	TRBJ1-1	TRBV29-1	TGCAGTATAGGACAGGGGTTGGGGAGCACTGAAGCTTTCTTT	CSIGQGLGSTEAFF
-	-	TRBJ2-3	TRBV5-1	TGCGCCAGCGACTTGCCTACCACAGATACGCAGTATTTT	CASDLPTTDTQYF
few	-	TRBJ1-2	TRBV5-5	TGTGCCAGCAGCTTGGGTACTGGCTACACCTTC	CASSLGTGYTF
-	TRBD2	TRBJ2-1	TRBV14	TGTGCCAACAGCCCGGGACTAGCGGGAGGGCGATACAATGAGCAGTTCTTC	CANSPGLAGGRYNEQFF
few	-	TRBJ1-1	TRBV24-1	TGTGCCACCAGTGATGCTGGGACGGGGAACACTGAAGCTTTCTTT	CATSDAGTGNTEAFF
-	-	TRBJ1-4	TRBV11-2	TGTGCCAGCAGCTTTGGCGGGGGAAGACCGTTTTTT	CASSFGGGRPFF
-	-	TRBJ2-1	TRBV11-2	TGTGCCAGTAGCTTAAATGTCAATGAGCAGCTCTTC	CASSLNVNEQLF
-	TRBD2	TRBJ2-3	TRBV6-1	TGTGCCAACAGTGAAAGAGCGGGAGACTCAGATACGCAGTATTTT	CANSERAGDSDTQYF
-	-	TRBJ2-6	TRBV24-1	TGTGCCACCTCTTTCCCTGGGGCCAACGTCCTGACTTTC	CATSFPGANVLTF
-	-	TRBJ2-5	TRBV11-2	TGTGTCAGCAGCCGCGAAGTTTCTCAAGAGACCCGGTACTTC	CVSSREVSQETRYF
few	-	TRBJ2-5	TRBV24-1	TGTGCCACCAGTGATTTGGGGATAATGGAGACCCAGTACTTC	CATSDLGIMETQYF
-	-	TRBJ2-1	TRBV5-4	TGTGCCAGCAGCTTTGGTGGTAGCGAGACGCGTGAGCAGTTCTTC	CASSFGGSETREQFF